These T cell receptor beta chains were read from a single sample in a study of cytomegalovirus exposure and HLA in healthy donors. Only in-frame clones appear in the TCRdb table, and some are missing; sequencing was by immunoSEQ multiplex PCR. The repertoire consists of about 150,000 clones, with approximately 80% occurring once and the leading ten covering approximately 6%. Sequencing input: PBMCs. These receptor sequences come from a man aged 25-45 years in good health and CMV-seropositive. Each CDR3 is given with its conserved first and last residue. The D gene is left open where the match is weak. A clone size is listed for some rows: how often the clone was seen (once, few, many), or a class if it is expanded.

cdr3_length d_call clone_size j_call v_call cdr3_aa cdr3_nt
15 - - TRBJ1-3 TRBV30 CAWAPLRGAGNTIYF TGTGCCTGGGCCCCCCTCCGGGGGGCTGGAAACACCATATATTTT
16 TRBD1 - TRBJ1-4 TRBV4-3 CASSQDFGTGYEKLFF TGCGCCAGCAGCCAAGATTTTGGGACAGGGTATGAAAAACTGTTTTTT
16 - - TRBJ1-5 TRBV21-1 CASSKVGQGVYQPQHF TGTGCCAGCAGCAAAGTGGGACAGGGGGTGTATCAGCCCCAGCATTTT
14 TRBD2 - TRBJ2-5 TRBV7-8 CASSWWREGETQYF TGTGCCAGCAGCTGGTGGCGGGAGGGTGAGACCCAGTACTTC
14 TRBD1 - TRBJ2-7 TRBV10-3 CAMKPGQGYYEQYF TGTGCCATGAAACCGGGACAGGGGTACTACGAGCAGTACTTC
13 - - TRBJ2-5 TRBV5-5 CASSSRLEGTQYF TGTGCCAGCAGCTCTCGACTAGAGGGGACCCAGTACTTC
13 TRBD2 - TRBJ2-7 TRBV7-9 CASMGGSPYEQYF TGTGCCAGCATGGGGGGGAGCCCCTACGAGCAGTACTTC
15 - - TRBJ1-3 TRBV4-3 CASSHGRGSGNTIYF TGCGCCAGCAGCCACGGCAGGGGCTCTGGAAACACCATATATTTT
13 - few TRBJ1-4 TRBV28 CASRPDRMGGLFF TGTGCCAGCAGACCCGACAGGATGGGTGGGCTGTTTTTT
16 TRBD1 - TRBJ2-5 TRBV4-3 CASSQLWDSSTETQYF TGCGCCAGCAGCCAACTTTGGGACAGTTCTACTGAGACCCAGTACTTC
13 - - TRBJ2-5 TRBV7-8 CASSLVEQETQYF TGTGCCAGCAGCTTAGTGGAGCAAGAGACCCAGTACTTC
13 - - TRBJ1-1 TRBV2 CASSVGGRTEAFF TGTGCCAGCTCTGTAGGGGGTCGAACTGAAGCTTTCTTT
13 TRBD1 - TRBJ1-3 TRBV19 CASRTLQGSTIYF TGTGCCAGTAGGACATTACAGGGGAGCACCATATATTTT
13 - - TRBJ1-1 TRBV12-5 CASGVTKSTEAFF TGTGCTAGTGGTGTAACAAAGTCCACTGAAGCTTTCTTT
12 - - TRBJ2-7 TRBV6-1 CASSVETYEQYF TGTGCCAGCAGTGTAGAGACCTACGAGCAGTACTTC
14 TRBD1 - TRBJ2-7 TRBV11-2 CASSLGGTGPQGDF TGTGCCAGCAGCTTAGGAGGGACAGGGCCGCAGGGGGACTTC
15 - - TRBJ2-7 TRBV21-1 CASSRSRDRAYEQYF TGTGCCAGCAGCCGTTCCAGGGACAGGGCATACGAGCAGTACTTC
9 - - TRBJ1-4 TRBV6-9 CAGGGRGFF TGTGCCGGGGGGGGGCGGGGGTTTTTT
15 - - TRBJ2-3 TRBV11-1 CASSNQVGRTDTQYF TGTGCCAGCAGCAACCAGGTGGGGCGCACAGATACGCAGTATTTT
15 - - TRBJ2-6 TRBV5-4 CASTPGMSGANGLTF TGTGCCAGCACTCCAGGGATGTCTGGGGCCAACGGCCTGACTTTC
18 TRBD1 - TRBJ1-1 TRBV13 CASSLGAWDRSLGTEAFF TGTGCCAGCAGCTTAGGGGCATGGGACAGATCGTTGGGGACTGAAGCTTTCTTT
14 - - TRBJ2-3 TRBV5-1 CASSLRESRDTQYF TGCGCCAGCAGCTTGAGGGAGAGTAGAGATACGCAGTATTTT
14 - - TRBJ2-7 TRBV5-1 CASSLESISGEQYF TGCGCCAGCAGCTTGGAGTCCATATCGGGCGAGCAGTACTTC
14 - - TRBJ2-2 TRBV12-5 CASGPEPGVGELFF TGTGCTAGTGGTCCTGAGCCAGGGGTCGGGGAGCTGTTTTTT
13 - - TRBJ1-1 TRBV10-3 CAIKLREDTEAFF TGTGCCATCAAGCTCAGGGAGGACACTGAAGCTTTCTTT
14 - - TRBJ2-1 TRBV11-2 CASSLESIYNEQFF TGTGCCAGCAGCTTAGAATCCATCTACAATGAGCAGTTCTTC
15 TRBD2 - TRBJ2-1 TRBV14 CASSSGTSSYNEQFF TGTGCCAGCAGCTCCGGGACTAGCTCCTACAATGAGCAGTTCTTC
15 TRBD1 - TRBJ1-1 TRBV5-6 CASRRDRALATEAFF TGTGCCAGCCGCCGGGACAGGGCTTTGGCCACTGAAGCTTTCTTT
14 TRBD2 - TRBJ2-7 TRBV5-6 CASSFPGLANEQYF TGTGCCAGCAGCTTCCCGGGACTAGCTAACGAGCAGTACTTC
11 - once TRBJ1-2 TRBV29-1 CSVESGYGYTF TGCAGCGTTGAGTCGGGGTACGGCTACACCTTC
14 - - TRBJ2-3 TRBV7-6 CASSLGGGLDTQYF TGTGCCAGCAGCTTAGGCGGAGGGTTGGATACGCAGTATTTT
15 - once TRBJ2-2 TRBV28 CASSFTNLNTGELFF TGTGCCAGCAGTTTTACCAACTTGAACACCGGGGAGCTGTTTTTT
16 TRBD2 - TRBJ2-7 TRBV13 CASSLVYSGGSYEQYF TGTGCCAGCAGCTTAGTCTATAGCGGGGGTTCCTACGAGCAGTACTTC
12 - - TRBJ2-7 TRBV9 CASSLVAGEQYF TGTGCCAGCAGTCTCGTGGCGGGCGAGCAGTACTTC
18 TRBD2 - TRBJ2-2 TRBV5-1 CASSPGLAGEGDTGELFF TGCGCCAGCAGCCCCGGACTAGCGGGAGAAGGGGACACCGGGGAGCTGTTTTTT
13 - - TRBJ1-2 TRBV4-1 CASSQGQNYGYTF TGCGCCAGCAGCCAGGGGCAGAACTATGGCTACACCTTC
18 TRBD2 - TRBJ2-1 TRBV19 CASSIRHLTSGTYNEQFF TGTGCCAGTAGTATACGCCACCTAACTAGCGGGACTTACAATGAGCAGTTCTTC
13 TRBD1 - TRBJ1-2 TRBV9 CASSVQDRAGYTF TGTGCCAGCAGCGTCCAAGACAGGGCTGGCTACACCTTC
13 - - TRBJ2-5 TRBV7-6 CASSLERTETQYF TGTGCCAGCAGCTTAGAGAGAACGGAGACCCAGTACTTC
13 - - TRBJ1-5 TRBV21-1 CASSKVEDQPQHF TGTGCCAGCAGCAAAGTTGAGGATCAGCCCCAGCATTTT
19 TRBD2 - TRBJ2-1 TRBV19 CASSIGISGGASSYNEQFF TGTGCCAGTAGTATTGGGATTAGCGGGGGGGCCTCTTCCTACAATGAGCAGTTCTTC
14 TRBD1 - TRBJ2-7 TRBV2 CASSATRQGNEQYF TGTGCCAGCAGTGCAACGAGACAGGGAAACGAGCAGTACTTC
13 - few TRBJ2-3 TRBV30 CAWSPGSTDTQYF TGTGCCTGGAGTCCCGGGAGCACAGATACGCAGTATTTT
15 - - TRBJ1-1 TRBV5-1 CASSLDRELNTEAFF TGCGCCAGCAGCTTGGACAGGGAGCTAAACACTGAAGCTTTCTTT
15 TRBD1 - TRBJ2-7 TRBV13 CASSSGGQGFYEQYF TGTGCCAGCAGCAGTGGGGGACAGGGATTCTACGAGCAGTACTTC
15 TRBD1 - TRBJ2-7 TRBV14 CASSQALGQGGEQYF TGTGCCAGCAGCCAAGCGCTGGGACAGGGTGGAGAGCAGTACTTC
16 - - TRBJ2-7 TRBV28 CASSSAGAWTGYEQYF TGTGCCAGCAGTTCCGCAGGGGCCTGGACGGGCTACGAGCAGTACTTC
17 TRBD1 - TRBJ1-5 TRBV15 CATSREIGRGPNQPQHF TGTGCCACCAGCAGAGAGATTGGCAGGGGGCCCAATCAGCCCCAGCATTTT
13 TRBD1 - TRBJ2-1 TRBV9 CASSVGQHNEQFF TGTGCCAGCAGCGTGGGACAGCACAATGAGCAGTTCTTC
15 - - TRBJ1-1 TRBV19 CASSIGGRMNTEAFF TGTGCCAGTAGTATCGGGGGGAGGATGAACACTGAAGCTTTCTTT
14 - - TRBJ1-5 TRBV5-6 CASTRLLSNQPQHF TGTGCCAGCACCAGACTTCTAAGCAATCAGCCCCAGCATTTT
15 TRBD1 - TRBJ2-7 TRBV7-9 CASSKSGQGSYEQHF TGTGCCAGCAGCAAATCGGGACAGGGTTCCTACGAGCAGCACTTC
20 - - TRBJ2-3 TRBV28 CASSPTGGGLARTSTDTQYF TGTGCCAGCAGTCCTACTGGGGGGGGGCTAGCTCGTACTAGCACAGATACGCAGTATTTT
15 - few TRBJ2-5 TRBV6-6 CASSYSNRVKETQYF TGTGCCAGCAGTTACTCGAACAGGGTTAAAGAGACCCAGTACTTC
14 - - TRBJ2-1 TRBV28 CASSFFAGAPLPFF TGTGCCAGCAGTTTCTTCGCGGGGGCGCCACTCCCGTTCTTC
15 TRBD2 - TRBJ2-5 TRBV6-6 CASTPPSGGWETQYF TGTGCCAGCACCCCCCCTAGCGGGGGATGGGAGACCCAGTACTTC
14 - - TRBJ1-1 TRBV7-9 CASSLLVVNTEAFF TGTGCCAGCAGCTTATTAGTTGTGAACACTGAAGCTTTCTTT
16 - - TRBJ1-2 TRBV30 CAFSRLPGDRYYGYTF TGTGCCTTCTCAAGACTCCCGGGCGACAGATACTATGGCTACACCTTC
14 - once TRBJ1-2 TRBV5-6 CASSFGGGTYGYTF TGTGCCAGCAGCTTTGGGGGGGGCACCTATGGCTACACCTTC
15 TRBD2 - TRBJ2-2 TRBV4-3 CASSQSGGAFGELFF TGCGCCAGCAGCCAAAGCGGGGGGGCCTTCGGGGAGCTGTTTTTT